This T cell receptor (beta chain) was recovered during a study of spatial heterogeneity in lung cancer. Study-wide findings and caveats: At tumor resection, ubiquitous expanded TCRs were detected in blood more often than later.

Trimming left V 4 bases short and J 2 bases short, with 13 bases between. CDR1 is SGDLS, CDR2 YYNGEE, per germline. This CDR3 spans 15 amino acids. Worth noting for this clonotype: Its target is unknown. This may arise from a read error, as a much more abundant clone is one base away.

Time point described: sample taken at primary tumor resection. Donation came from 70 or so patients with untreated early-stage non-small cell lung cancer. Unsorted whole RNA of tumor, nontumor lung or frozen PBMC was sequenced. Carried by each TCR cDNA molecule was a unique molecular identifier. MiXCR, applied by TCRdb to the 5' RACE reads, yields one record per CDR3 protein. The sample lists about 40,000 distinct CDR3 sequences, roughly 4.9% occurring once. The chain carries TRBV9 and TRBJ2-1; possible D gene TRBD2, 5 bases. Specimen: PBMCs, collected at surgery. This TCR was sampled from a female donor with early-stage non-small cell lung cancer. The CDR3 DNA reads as TGTGCCAGCAGCTCCCGGGCTAGCCCCTACAATGAGCAGTTCTTC. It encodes CASSSRASPYNEQFF. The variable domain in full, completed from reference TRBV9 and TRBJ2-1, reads DSGVTQTPKHLITATGQRVTLRCSPRSGDLSVYWYQQSLDQGLQFLIQYYNGEERAKGNILERFSAQQFPDLHSELNLSSLELGDSALYFCASSSRASPYNEQFFGPGTRLTVL.